A selection of T cell receptor beta chains follows, all from one sample in a study of cytomegalovirus exposure and HLA in healthy donors. The assay was immunoSEQ multiplex PCR, and TCRdb's table has in-frame clones only and misses some. This table has over 200,000 clones, roughly 80% appearing once. The specimen was PBMCs. All receptors derive from a woman aged 18 to 35 in good health and CMV-seronegative. Both conserved end residues are part of each CDR3. Each record gives: D gene, J gene, clone size, V gene, CDR3 protein, CDR3 DNA. D genes are given only for firm matches. Clone size is stated in some rows and not others, as once, few, many or a class when expanded.

D gene: NA; J gene: TRBJ2-7; clone size: NA; V gene: TRBV5-6; CDR3 protein: CASSLGYGFYEQYF; CDR3 DNA: TGTGCCAGCAGCTTGGGGTACGGGTTCTACGAGCAGTACTTC
D gene: NA; J gene: TRBJ1-1; clone size: once; V gene: TRBV6-5; CDR3 protein: CASSRTFREEAFF; CDR3 DNA: TGTGCCAGCAGTCGGACTTTCCGAGAGGAAGCTTTCTTT
D gene: NA; J gene: TRBJ1-1; clone size: NA; V gene: TRBV4-2; CDR3 protein: CASSQDDGENTEAFF; CDR3 DNA: TGTGCCAGCAGCCAAGATGATGGGGAGAACACTGAAGCTTTCTTT
D gene: NA; J gene: TRBJ2-6; clone size: NA; V gene: TRBV15; CDR3 protein: CATRGTAIEVGAGANVLTF; CDR3 DNA: TGTGCCACCAGAGGGACGGCCATCGAGGTCGGCGCTGGGGCCAACGTCCTGACTTTC
D gene: NA; J gene: TRBJ1-5; clone size: NA; V gene: TRBV27; CDR3 protein: CASSLGELPQHF; CDR3 DNA: TGTGCCAGCAGTTTGGGGGAGCTGCCCCAGCATTTT
D gene: NA; J gene: TRBJ2-7; clone size: NA; V gene: TRBV9; CDR3 protein: CASSVESNAYEQYF; CDR3 DNA: TGTGCCAGCAGCGTAGAATCCAACGCCTACGAGCAGTACTTC
D gene: NA; J gene: TRBJ1-5; clone size: NA; V gene: TRBV12-5; CDR3 protein: CASGGPPNQPQHF; CDR3 DNA: TGTGCTAGTGGGGGACCGCCAAATCAGCCCCAGCATTTT
D gene: NA; J gene: TRBJ1-4; clone size: NA; V gene: TRBV28; CDR3 protein: CASSSGRLRAEKLFF; CDR3 DNA: TGTGCCAGCAGTTCAGGGCGCCTCCGGGCTGAAAAACTGTTTTTT
D gene: TRBD2; J gene: TRBJ2-1; clone size: NA; V gene: TRBV2; CDR3 protein: CASSSPSGGSYNEQFF; CDR3 DNA: TGTGCCAGCAGTTCTCCTAGCGGGGGTTCCTACAATGAGCAGTTCTTC
D gene: NA; J gene: TRBJ1-4; clone size: NA; V gene: TRBV6-1; CDR3 protein: CASIRELNEKLFF; CDR3 DNA: TGTGCCAGCATCAGGGAGCTTAATGAAAAACTGTTTTTT